This T cell receptor beta chain was observed in a study of blood T cell repertoires in COVID-19. Looking at the study overall: Acute and convalescent COVID-19 samples came from the United States, Italy and Spain. T cells, B-cell-depleted T cells, or PBMCs supplied cDNA or gDNA.

In the source study's methods: Amplification of reference gene primers was used by the study to estimate nucleated cell counts. Here immunoSEQ multiplex PCR was the method, and the copy in TCRdb shows in-frame clones only, minus some. The V and J calls and the clone size are those of that table, but D and trimming were determined from the DNA. The sample has about 120,000 clones; 70% to 80% are singletons. The ends were cut back, 4 bases at V and 6 bases at J, with 12 bases in the middle. This CDR3 is built from 14 residues. Germline V CDR1 and CDR2: MNHEY, SMNVEV (reference sequence). The chain employs TRBV27 and TRBJ1-4, with D unclear. The sequence was collected from a woman aged 80 or older with acute or convalescent COVID-19. The sample comprised peripheral blood. CDR3 sequence reads: CASSSNYPHEKLFF. In DNA, the CDR3 is TGTGCCAGCAGTTCAAACTACCCCCATGAAAAACTGTTTTTT.